The 9 T cell receptor beta chains below were found in one sample sequenced in a study of a mutant IDH1 vaccine in newly diagnosed glioma. The assay was immunoSEQ multiplex PCR, and TCRdb's table has in-frame clones only and misses some. Of about 21,000 clones in the sample, approximately 86% are singletons; the top ten hold about 5%. Time point here: baseline, week 1 (first vaccination visit). Treatment given: pre-vaccination baseline after standard-of-care therapy. This sample comprised PBMCs, obtained from a glioma patient treated with radiotherapy, temozolomide or both. The receptor source for this set is a man aged 35 to 55 with glioma.

The CDR3 reads CASSSGKDSPLHF. CDR3 bases: TGTGCCAGCAGCTCCGGGAAGGATTCACCCCTCCACTTT. The rearrangement uses TRBV5-5 and TRBJ1-6; D unresolved. Between the trimmed V and J ends, which lost 3 bases and 8 bases, there was a span of 9 bases. CDR3 size: 13 residues. Germline V CDR1 and CDR2: SGHKS, YYEKEE (reference sequence).

This clone was observed once. The chain uses TRBV9 and TRBJ1-3; 7 nucleotides line up with TRBD1. This CDR3 has 15 residues. CDR1 and CDR2 from the germline V gene are SGDLS and YYNGEE. The V segment lost 0 bases and the J segment 7 bases; nucleotides outside the gene matches: 7. This CDR3 reads CASSVGGGGQNTIYF. In DNA form, the CDR3 reads TGTGCCAGCAGCGTAGGCGGAGGGGGCCAGAACACCATATATTTT.

V and J are TRBV19 and TRBJ2-4, with TRBD1 matching over 12 bases. CDR3 length: 16 residues. Per germline, CDR1 LNHDA and CDR2 SQIVND (reference sequence). After removal of 4 bases from V and 2 bases from J, the junction contained 3 bases not matched to a gene. This CDR3 reads CASSTGTGGTKNIQYF. The CDR3 DNA is TGTGCCAGTAGTACTGGGACAGGGGGCACCAAAAACATTCAGTACTTC.

This sequence joins TRBV6-1 and TRBJ2-7; tentative D call: TRBD1 (5 bases). The length of the CDR3 is 16 residues. With 3 bases removed from V and 7 bases from J, the gap between germline ends came to 22 bases. Per the germline V gene, CDR1 is MNHNS and CDR2 is SASEGT. CDR3: CASSDHPDRYYEEQYV. In nucleotides, the CDR3 is TGTGCCAGCAGTGACCATCCCGACAGATACTACGAGGAGCAGTACGTC.

This clone was seen only a few times. The chain carries TRBV6-5 and TRBJ1-1, with D tentatively TRBD1 (5 bases). CDR3 length: 13 residues. The V gene lost 8 bases and the J gene lost 0 bases, with 10 bases spanning the gap. CDR1 is MNHEY and CDR2 is SVGAGI in the germline V gene. The CDR3 DNA is TGTGCCAGCCACCGGGGGTTGAACACTGAAGCTTTCTTT. Amino acids: CASHRGLNTEAFF.

The gene calls are TRBV19 and TRBJ1-5, with D possibly matching TRBD1 (5 bases). CDR3 size: 14 residues. The V end lost 3 bases, the J end lost 4 bases, and 10 bases lay between the germline ends. Germline values: CDR1 LNHDA, CDR2 SQIVND (reference sequence). This chain's CDR3 is CASSIVGGNQPQHF. The DNA for the CDR3 is TGTGCCAGTAGTATTGTCGGGGGGAATCAGCCCCAGCATTTT.

This chain links TRBV7-8 with TRBJ1-1; D gene uncertain. With 2 bases removed from V and 1 base from J, the gap between germline ends came to 5 bases. The CDR3 sequence is 13 residues long. Germline CDR1 reads SGHVS; CDR2 reads FQNEAQ. In nucleotides, the CDR3 is TGTGCCAGCAGCTTATCGCAGAACACTGAAGCTTTCTTT. Its translation: CASSLSQNTEAFF.

This clone was detected once. The chain has TRBV6-6 and TRBJ1-6, with D perhaps matching TRBD1 (6 bases). The CDR3 has 14 residues. Germline V lookup: CDR1 MNHNY, CDR2 SVGAGI (reference sequence). V shed 5 bases and J shed 7 bases, with 12 bases lying between them. Written as DNA, the CDR3 is TGTGCCAGCAGTCTCAGGGGACTGAATTCACCCCTCCACTTT. Translated: CASSLRGLNSPLHF.

The rearrangement links TRBV27 to TRBJ1-4, with unresolved D. CDR1 MNHEY and CDR2 SMNVEV come from the germline V gene (reference sequence). Trimming shortened V by 9 bases and J by 7 bases, and 6 bases separated the two germline ends. The CDR3 contains 10 residues. The CDR3 region is CASGREKLFF. CDR3 in DNA: TGTGCCAGTGGGCGTGAAAAACTGTTTTTT.